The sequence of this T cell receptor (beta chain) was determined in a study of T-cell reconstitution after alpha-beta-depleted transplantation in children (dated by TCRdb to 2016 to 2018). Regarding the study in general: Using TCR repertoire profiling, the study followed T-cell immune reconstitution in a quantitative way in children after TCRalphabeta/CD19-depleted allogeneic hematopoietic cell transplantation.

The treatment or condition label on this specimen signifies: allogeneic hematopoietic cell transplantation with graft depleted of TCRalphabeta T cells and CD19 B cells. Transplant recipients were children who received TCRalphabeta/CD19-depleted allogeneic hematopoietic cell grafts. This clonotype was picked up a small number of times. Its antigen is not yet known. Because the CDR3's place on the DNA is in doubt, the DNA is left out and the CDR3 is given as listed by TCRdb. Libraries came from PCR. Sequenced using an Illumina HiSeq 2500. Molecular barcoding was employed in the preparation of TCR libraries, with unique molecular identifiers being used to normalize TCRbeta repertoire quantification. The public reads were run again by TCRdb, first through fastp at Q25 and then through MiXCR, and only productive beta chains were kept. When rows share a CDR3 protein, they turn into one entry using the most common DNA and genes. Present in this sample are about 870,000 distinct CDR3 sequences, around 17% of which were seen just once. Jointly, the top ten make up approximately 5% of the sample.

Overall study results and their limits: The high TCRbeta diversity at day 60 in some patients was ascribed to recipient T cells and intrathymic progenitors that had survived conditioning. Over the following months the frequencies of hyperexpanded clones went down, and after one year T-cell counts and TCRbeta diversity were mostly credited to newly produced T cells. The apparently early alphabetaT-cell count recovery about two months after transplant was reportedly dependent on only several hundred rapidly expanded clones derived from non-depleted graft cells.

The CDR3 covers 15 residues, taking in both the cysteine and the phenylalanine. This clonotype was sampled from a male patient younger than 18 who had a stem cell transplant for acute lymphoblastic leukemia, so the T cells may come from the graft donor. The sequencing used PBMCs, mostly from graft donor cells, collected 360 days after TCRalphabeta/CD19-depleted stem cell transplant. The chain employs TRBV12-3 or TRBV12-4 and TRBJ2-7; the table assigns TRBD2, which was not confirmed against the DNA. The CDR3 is CASSFGAGTSYEQYF.